These 26 T cell receptor beta chains came from one sample sequenced in a study of blood T cell repertoires in COVID-19. Using immunoSEQ multiplex PCR, the repertoire was profiled, and TCRdb retains in-frame clones only, with some absent. The top ten clones hold roughly 8% of a sample with 75,000 to 90,000 clones, roughly 86% of them seen once. Input material: peripheral blood. Receptors originate from a man in his forties or fifties with active COVID-19.

This clone appeared a single time. The chain links TRBV5-6 to TRBJ2-1, with TRBD1 identical over 7 bases. The germline gives CDR1 SGHDT, CDR2 YYEEEE. This CDR3 region has 14 residues. The ends lost 6 bases at V and 7 bases at J; junction bases unmatched: 10. The DNA for the CDR3 is TGTGCCAGCACCTTTGGGACAGAGCTTAATGAGCAGTTCTTC. Protein: CASTFGTELNEQFF. Variable domain in full (rest from reference TRBV5-6 and TRBJ2-1): DAGVTQSPTHLIKTRGQQVTLRCSPKSGHDTVSWYQQALGQGPQFIFQYYEEEERQRGNFPDRFSGHQFPNYSSELNVNALLLGDSALYLCASTFGTELNEQFFGPGTRLTVL.

The chain recombines TRBV19 with TRBJ2-5; TRBD1 agrees at 8 bases. There are 14 residues in the CDR3. Germline CDR1 is LNHDA and CDR2 is SQIVND (reference sequence). J lost 1 base, V lost 5 bases, and 3 bases had no gene match. DNA for the CDR3: TGTGCCAGTAGTTCCGGACAGGGCCAAGAGACCCAGTACTTC. The encoded protein is CASSSGQGQETQYF.

This clone was found once. The V gene is TRBV4-3, the J gene TRBJ1-2, with 12 bases fitting TRBD1. Trimming removed 1 base from V and 2 bases from J; junction bases left unmatched: 2. This CDR3 has 16 residues. Germline loops: CDR1 LGHNA, CDR2 YSLEER. CDR3 residues: CASSQVGQGANYGYTF. The CDR3 DNA is TGCGCCAGCAGCCAAGTGGGACAGGGGGCCAACTATGGCTACACCTTC.

The gene calls are TRBV27 and TRBJ2-5, with D hard to call. The V end was cut by 4 bases, the J end by 5 bases, with 8 bases between. The germline V gene has CDR1 MNHEY and CDR2 SMNVEV (reference sequence). This CDR3 comprises 12 residues. CDR3 residues: CASSSHAETQYF. CDR3 in DNA: TGTGCCAGCAGTTCCCACGCGGAGACCCAGTACTTC.

The chain combines TRBV6-5 with TRBJ2-7; TRBD2 agrees at 10 bases. Trimming took 6 bases from V and 5 from J; bases not matched to a gene: 7. Germline CDR1 reads MNHEY; CDR2 reads SVGAGI. The CDR3 extends over 14 amino acids. The CDR3 DNA reads as TGTGCCAGCAGAGCGAGCGGGAGGGTAGACGAGCAGTACTTC. Its translation: CASRASGRVDEQYF.

The rearrangement links TRBV28 to TRBJ1-1, with a weak D call TRBD1 (5 bases). V lost 4 bases, J lost 0 bases, and 9 bases lay in between. Germline-derived CDR1 and CDR2 are MDHEN and SYDVKM. CDR3 length: 14 amino acids. The DNA for the CDR3 is TGTGCCAGCAGTTCCCCAGGGATGAACACTGAAGCTTTCTTT. This encodes CASSSPGMNTEAFF.

V usage is TRBV5-4 and J usage is TRBJ2-5, with TRBD1 as a possible D gene (6 bases). This CDR3 is 13 amino acids long. Germline CDR1 is SGHNT and CDR2 is YYREEE (reference sequence). Trimming cost V 5 bases and J 2 bases, with 10 bases left between them. The CDR3 sequence: CASRKQGQETQYF. The CDR3 coding sequence is TGTGCCAGCAGGAAACAGGGACAAGAGACCCAGTACTTC. Variable domain in full (rest from reference TRBV5-4 and TRBJ2-5): ETGVTQSPTHLIKTRGQQVTLRCSSQSGHNTVSWYQQALGQGPQFIFQYYREEENGRGNFPPRFSGLQFPNYSSELNVNALELDDSALYLCASRKQGQETQYFGPGTRLLVL.

J is TRBJ1-2 and V is TRBV4-3; D perhaps matches TRBD1 (6 bases). The CDR3 consists of 16 residues. Trimming left V 2 bases short and J 0 bases short, with 13 bases between. The germline V gene encodes CDR1 LGHNA and CDR2 YSLEER. This chain's CDR3 is CASSQRTVGTNYGYTF. The DNA for the CDR3 is TGCGCCAGCAGCCAAAGGACAGTCGGGACTAACTATGGCTACACCTTC.

The CDR3 region is CASSSQGLGYTF. In DNA form, the CDR3 reads TGTGCCAGCAGTAGTCAGGGGTTAGGCTACACCTTC. This chain uses TRBV6-1 with TRBJ1-2; a possible D gene is TRBD1 (6 bases). CDR3 length equals 12 residues. Germline V lookup: CDR1 MNHNS, CDR2 SASEGT. V was pared by 5 bases and J by 8 bases, with 12 bases between.

This clone has more than one count but fewer than ten. This rearrangement joins TRBV2 to TRBJ1-4, with TRBD1 identical over 8 bases. This CDR3 is 14 amino acids long. Germline CDR1 and CDR2: SNHLY and FYNNEI. V gave up 3 bases and J gave up 6 bases; unmatched junction bases: 3. CDR3 residues: CASSEGTGDEKLFF. DNA for the CDR3: TGTGCCAGCAGTGAGGGGACAGGTGATGAAAAACTGTTTTTT.

The chain has TRBV5-5 and TRBJ1-4, with D possibly TRBD1 on 5 matching bases. Trimming cost V 3 bases and J 8 bases, with 14 bases left between them. The CDR3 runs to 14 residues. Germline values: CDR1 SGHKS, CDR2 YYEKEE (reference sequence). The CDR3 region has the DNA TGTGCCAGCAGCTCTCAGGGTTTTGGCGAAAAACTGTTTTTT. It yields the protein CASSSQGFGEKLFF.

The chain recombines TRBV19 with TRBJ2-3, with a possible D match to TRBD2 (6 bases). The V and J ends lost 4 bases and 2 bases respectively, with 13 bases between them. The germline V gene has CDR1 LNHDA and CDR2 SQIVND (reference sequence). The CDR3 is 15 amino acids. The CDR3: CASSRRDGDTDTQYF. Written as DNA, the CDR3 is TGTGCCAGTAGTAGGAGGGACGGAGACACAGATACGCAGTATTTT.

V usage is TRBV5-1 and J usage is TRBJ2-3; D uncertain. This CDR3 contains 15 residues. CDR1 SGHRS and CDR2 YFSETQ come from the germline V gene. Trimming took 0 bases from V and 8 from J, leaving 16 bases between them. The CDR3 loop reads CASSLARELLGTQYF. The CDR3 nucleotides are TGCGCCAGCAGCTTGGCTCGAGAACTTCTAGGTACGCAGTATTTT.

The chain couples TRBV5-5 to TRBJ1-3; perhaps TRBD1 as D (6 bases). V gave up 5 bases and J gave up 0 bases, with 9 bases separating them. This CDR3 region has 14 residues. Germline V lookup: CDR1 SGHKS, CDR2 YYEKEE (reference sequence). The CDR3 coding sequence is TGTGCCAGCAGTCGGACAGTCTCTGGAAACACCATATATTTT. It codes for CASSRTVSGNTIYF. Together with reference TRBV5-5 and TRBJ1-3, the CDR3 gives the full variable domain: DAGVTQSPTHLIKTRGQQVTLRCSPISGHKSVSWYQQVLGQGPQFIFQYYEKEERGRGNFPDRFSARQFPNYSSELNVNALLLGDSALYLCASSRTVSGNTIYFGEGSWLTVV.

This clone has more than one count but fewer than ten. The chain carries TRBV7-3 and TRBJ2-3; TRBD2 might be the D (7 bases). The CDR3 is 16 amino acids. Trimming removed 1 base at V and 1 base at J, with 12 bases between. The germline V gene encodes CDR1 SGHTA and CDR2 FQGTGA. CDR3 protein: CASSLRGGLGTDTQYF. In nucleotides, the CDR3 is TGTGCCAGCAGCTTAAGGGGGGGCCTCGGCACAGATACGCAGTATTTT.

This chain links TRBV14 with TRBJ1-2; D possibly corresponds to TRBD1 (5 bases). The CDR3 consists of 15 residues. CDR1 is SGHDN and CDR2 is FVKESK in the germline V gene. V was shortened by 1 base and J by 3 bases, with 12 bases between the two germline ends. CDR3 region: CASSQGLTVYYGYTF. The CDR3 region has the DNA TGTGCCAGCAGCCAAGGACTGACAGTCTACTATGGCTACACCTTC.

The chain combines TRBV7-2 with TRBJ1-3, with TRBD1 matching over 7 bases. CDR3 length: 17 residues. CDR1 SGHTA and CDR2 FQGNSA come from the germline V gene. Unmatched junction bases numbered 6, after V lost 0 bases and J lost 1 base. Here the CDR3 reads CASSLAGTASSGNTIYF. DNA of the CDR3: TGTGCCAGCAGCTTAGCCGGGACAGCGTCTTCTGGAAACACCATATATTTT.

This chain connects TRBV6-6 to TRBJ2-3; TRBD1 is a possible D gene (5 bases). CDR3 length equals 15 residues. Germline CDR1 reads MNHNY; CDR2 reads SVGAGI (reference sequence). Deletions cut 5 bases from V and 5 bases from J, with 17 bases between. The CDR3 region is CASSGQGTVRDTQYF. Here the CDR3 DNA reads TGTGCCAGCAGTGGCCAGGGCACAGTCCGAGATACGCAGTATTTT.

This rearrangement joins TRBV9 to TRBJ1-5, with TRBD1 matching over 7 bases. This CDR3 comprises 14 residues. Germline V CDR1 and CDR2: SGDLS, YYNGEE. After removal of 2 bases from V and 6 bases from J, the junction contained 5 bases not matched to a gene. This CDR3 is CASSVTGDGQPQHF. The DNA of the CDR3 is TGTGCCAGCAGCGTCACAGGGGACGGTCAGCCCCAGCATTTT. The whole variable domain, remainder taken from reference TRBV9 and TRBJ1-5, is DSGVTQTPKHLITATGQRVTLRCSPRSGDLSVYWYQQSLDQGLQFLIQYYNGEERAKGNILERFSAQQFPDLHSELNLSSLELGDSALYFCASSVTGDGQPQHFGDGTRLSIL.

The chain joins TRBV6-5 to TRBJ2-7; 9 bases align to TRBD1. J lost 6 bases, V lost 1 base, and 10 bases had no gene match. Germline CDR1 is MNHEY and CDR2 is SVGAGI. The length of the CDR3 is 16 residues. The CDR3 region has the DNA TGTGCCAGCAGTTACTGTGAGGGGACAGGGTCTTGCGAGCAGTACTTC. This codes for CASSYCEGTGSCEQYF.

The chain recombines TRBV28 with TRBJ1-5, with D perhaps matching TRBD1 (5 bases). The CDR3 contains 11 residues. The germline V gene encodes CDR1 MDHEN and CDR2 SYDVKM. V lost 5 bases and J lost 12, with 11 bases in between. The CDR3 nucleotides read TGTGCCAGCAGTGCTGGGACTGTCCAGCATTTT. Protein product: CASSAGTVQHF.

The rearrangement uses TRBV7-8 and TRBJ1-2, with 7 bases lining up with TRBD1. The length of the CDR3 is 13 residues. V trimming: 5 bases; J trimming: 4 bases; junction bases outside the gene matches: 4. Germline V gene lookup returns CDR1 SGHVS and CDR2 FQNEAQ. The CDR3 DNA follows: TGTGCCAGCAGCGTCGGGACAGTCTATGGCTACACCTTC. Translation gives CASSVGTVYGYTF.

This clone appeared once. CDR3 loop: CASSERVLEGQPQHF. The DNA of the CDR3 is TGTGCCAGCAGTGAACGGGTCCTGGAGGGACAGCCCCAGCATTTT. J is TRBJ1-5 and V is TRBV2; D is undetermined. The CDR3 totals 15 residues. Germline V gene sequence: CDR1 SNHLY, CDR2 FYNNEI. V was clipped by 2 bases and J by 7 bases, with 15 bases between them.

The sample holds a few counts of this clone. The chain couples TRBV7-8 to TRBJ1-2; a weak D match, TRBD1 (6 bases). V was cut by 5 bases and J by 2 bases, with 15 bases left in between. The CDR3 is 15 amino acids. Germline values: CDR1 SGHVS, CDR2 FQNEAQ. This CDR3 is CASSITGTGNYGYTF. The DNA of the CDR3 is TGTGCCAGCAGCATAACAGGAACAGGGAACTATGGCTACACCTTC. Variable domain in full (rest from reference TRBV7-8 and TRBJ1-2): GAGVSQSPRYKVAKRGQDVALRCDPISGHVSLFWYQQALGQGPEFLTYFQNEAQLDKSGLPSDRFFAERPEGSVSTLKIQRTQQEDSAVYLCASSITGTGNYGYTFGSGTRLTVV.

A word on this clone: Compared with germline, one end of the junction differs, possibly owing to a read error. This sequence joins TRBV11-2 and TRBJ2-7, with TRBD2 as a possible D gene (6 bases). This CDR3 spans 15 amino acids. CDR1 SGHAT and CDR2 FQNNGV come from the germline V gene. This CDR3 is CASSLERAWLGEQYF. CDR3 nucleotide sequence: TGTGCCAGCAGCCTAGAGCGGGCATGGTTGGGCGAGCAGTACTTC.

V is TRBV5-5 and J is TRBJ2-5, with a weak D call TRBD2 (6 bases). Germline V gene lookup returns CDR1 SGHKS and CDR2 YYEKEE (reference sequence). Trimming shortened V by 2 bases and J by 1 base, and 18 bases separated the two germline ends. This CDR3 spans 17 amino acids. The DNA for the CDR3 is TGTGCCAGCAGCTTCGGCTGGGGGGACGGGGTCCAAGAGACCCAGTACTTC. Its translation is CASSFGWGDGVQETQYF.